These T cell receptor beta chains were read from a single sample in a study of blood T cell repertoires in COVID-19. The table came from immunoSEQ multiplex PCR; TCRdb's copy has only in-frame clones and leaves some out. This sample yields about 220,000 clones, of which around 90% are seen a single time; 2.6% belongs to the top ten. The sample was PBMCs or T cells enriched from blood (not recorded which). The receptors shown here come from a woman in her twenties or thirties who had recovered from COVID-19. CDR3s include the opening cysteine and the closing phenylalanine or tryptophan. The order of the fields is V gene, J gene, CDR3 length, D gene, clone size, CDR3 protein, CDR3 DNA. D genes are given only for firm matches. The size entry is marked missing in some rows and otherwise reads once, few, many or a size class.

V gene: TRBV6-6
J gene: TRBJ1-2
CDR3 length: 16
D gene: TRBD1
clone size: .
CDR3 protein: CASSRFATGTNYGYTF
CDR3 DNA: TGTGCCAGCAGTCGCTTCGCGACAGGGACTAACTATGGCTACACCTTC

V gene: TRBV9
J gene: TRBJ1-2
CDR3 length: 15
D gene: TRBD1
clone size: .
CDR3 protein: CASRRQGGGLYGYTF
CDR3 DNA: TGTGCCAGCAGACGACAGGGCGGAGGGCTATATGGCTACACCTTC

V gene: TRBV29-1
J gene: TRBJ1-1
CDR3 length: 13
D gene: .
clone size: .
CDR3 protein: CSVIPRRNTEAFF
CDR3 DNA: TGCAGCGTTATCCCGCGGCGGAACACTGAAGCTTTCTTT

V gene: TRBV21-1
J gene: TRBJ2-5
CDR3 length: 16
D gene: .
clone size: .
CDR3 protein: CASSKGSSGGAETQYF
CDR3 DNA: TGTGCCAGCAGCAAAGGGAGTAGCGGGGGGGCAGAGACCCAGTACTTC

V gene: TRBV15
J gene: TRBJ2-5
CDR3 length: 14
D gene: .
clone size: .
CDR3 protein: CATSREGHSETQYF
CDR3 DNA: TGTGCCACCAGCAGGGAGGGCCATTCAGAGACCCAGTACTTC

V gene: TRBV7-8
J gene: TRBJ1-5
CDR3 length: 15
D gene: .
clone size: .
CDR3 protein: CASSLGQYSNQPQHF
CDR3 DNA: TGTGCCAGCAGCTTAGGGCAGTATAGCAATCAGCCCCAGCATTTT

V gene: TRBV5-1
J gene: TRBJ2-5
CDR3 length: 15
D gene: TRBD1
clone size: .
CDR3 protein: CASSPWQGVRETQYF
CDR3 DNA: TGCGCCAGCAGCCCGTGGCAGGGGGTAAGGGAGACCCAGTACTTC

V gene: TRBV18
J gene: TRBJ1-1
CDR3 length: 13
D gene: .
clone size: few
CDR3 protein: CASSPDSRTEAFF
CDR3 DNA: TGTGCCAGCTCACCGGACAGTCGCACTGAAGCTTTCTTT

V gene: TRBV7-2
J gene: TRBJ2-5
CDR3 length: 14
D gene: .
clone size: .
CDR3 protein: CASSFRAGRETQYF
CDR3 DNA: TGTGCCAGCAGCTTCCGGGCAGGGCGGGAGACCCAGTACTTC

V gene: TRBV2
J gene: TRBJ2-1
CDR3 length: 13
D gene: TRBD2
clone size: .
CDR3 protein: CASGGGVYNEQFF
CDR3 DNA: TGTGCCAGCGGTGGGGGGGTCTACAATGAGCAGTTCTTC

V gene: TRBV10-3
J gene: TRBJ2-7
CDR3 length: 15
D gene: .
clone size: .
CDR3 protein: CAISEVQEVTYEQYF
CDR3 DNA: TGTGCCATCAGTGAGGTCCAGGAAGTAACCTACGAGCAGTACTTC

V gene: TRBV7-3
J gene: TRBJ2-5
CDR3 length: 15
D gene: .
clone size: .
CDR3 protein: CASSPQRAGKETQYF
CDR3 DNA: TGTGCCAGCAGCCCCCAGCGGGCGGGCAAAGAGACCCAGTACTTC

V gene: TRBV15
J gene: TRBJ2-3
CDR3 length: 16
D gene: TRBD2
clone size: .
CDR3 protein: CATSRDPGGATDTQYF
CDR3 DNA: TGTGCCACCAGCAGAGACCCGGGGGGAGCCACAGATACGCAGTATTTT

V gene: TRBV4-1
J gene: TRBJ2-1
CDR3 length: 16
D gene: TRBD1
clone size: .
CDR3 protein: CASSQETGAIYNEQFF
CDR3 DNA: TGCGCCAGCAGCCAAGAGACAGGGGCGATCTACAATGAGCAGTTCTTC

V gene: TRBV5-1
J gene: TRBJ2-5
CDR3 length: 14
D gene: .
clone size: once
CDR3 protein: CASSLDPAEETQYF
CDR3 DNA: TGCGCCAGCAGCTTGGACCCTGCGGAGGAGACCCAGTACTTC

V gene: TRBV6-2/TRBV6-3
J gene: TRBJ1-1
CDR3 length: 14
D gene: .
clone size: .
CDR3 protein: CASSFDRKNTEAFF
CDR3 DNA: TGTGCCAGCAGTTTTGACAGGAAGAACACTGAAGCTTTCTTT

V gene: TRBV14
J gene: TRBJ1-5
CDR3 length: 13
D gene: .
clone size: .
CDR3 protein: CASRVRGHQPQHF
CDR3 DNA: TGTGCCAGCAGGGTCAGAGGTCATCAGCCCCAGCATTTT

V gene: TRBV14
J gene: TRBJ2-1
CDR3 length: 16
D gene: .
clone size: .
CDR3 protein: CASSLRQVGRGIEQFF
CDR3 DNA: TGTGCCAGCAGCCTAAGACAGGTGGGGCGTGGGATTGAGCAGTTCTTC

V gene: TRBV5-1
J gene: TRBJ1-5
CDR3 length: 15
D gene: .
clone size: .
CDR3 protein: CASSLSGNSNQPQHF
CDR3 DNA: TGCGCCAGCAGCTTGTCGGGAAATAGCAATCAGCCCCAGCATTTT

V gene: TRBV10-1
J gene: TRBJ2-2
CDR3 length: 14
D gene: .
clone size: .
CDR3 protein: CASSDLRLTGELFF
CDR3 DNA: TGCGCCAGCAGTGATTTGCGGCTCACCGGGGAGCTGTTTTTT

V gene: TRBV5-6
J gene: TRBJ2-3
CDR3 length: 14
D gene: .
clone size: .
CDR3 protein: CASSLDPATDTQYF
CDR3 DNA: TGTGCCAGCAGCTTGGACCCCGCGACAGATACGCAGTATTTT

V gene: TRBV2
J gene: TRBJ2-7
CDR3 length: 15
D gene: .
clone size: .
CDR3 protein: CASSGFGDISYEQYF
CDR3 DNA: TGTGCCAGCAGTGGTTTCGGGGACATCTCCTACGAGCAGTACTTC

V gene: TRBV7-2
J gene: TRBJ2-2
CDR3 length: 17
D gene: TRBD2
clone size: .
CDR3 protein: CASSRPSSGVNTGELFF
CDR3 DNA: TGTGCCAGCAGCCGCCCCTCTAGCGGGGTGAACACCGGGGAGCTGTTTTTT

V gene: TRBV10-3
J gene: TRBJ1-4
CDR3 length: 14
D gene: .
clone size: .
CDR3 protein: CAISESTDNEKLFF
CDR3 DNA: TGTGCCATCAGTGAGTCGACAGATAATGAAAAACTGTTTTTT

V gene: TRBV6-2/TRBV6-3
J gene: TRBJ2-5
CDR3 length: 16
D gene: TRBD1
clone size: once
CDR3 protein: CASSYGPQGAFETQYF
CDR3 DNA: TGTGCCAGCAGTTACGGCCCGCAGGGGGCGTTTGAGACCCAGTACTTC

V gene: TRBV5-1
J gene: TRBJ2-2
CDR3 length: 17
D gene: TRBD2
clone size: once
CDR3 protein: CASRPGGLAAITGELFF
CDR3 DNA: TGCGCCAGCAGGCCTGGCGGACTAGCGGCGATCACCGGGGAGCTGTTTTTT

V gene: TRBV18
J gene: TRBJ2-2
CDR3 length: 16
D gene: TRBD2
clone size: .
CDR3 protein: CASSPQGGANTGELFF
CDR3 DNA: TGTGCCAGCTCACCACAGGGAGGGGCGAACACCGGGGAGCTGTTTTTT

V gene: TRBV27
J gene: TRBJ1-6
CDR3 length: 16
D gene: .
clone size: .
CDR3 protein: CASSSPESQNNSPLHF
CDR3 DNA: TGTGCCAGCAGTTCGCCGGAGAGCCAAAATAATTCACCCCTCCACTTT

V gene: TRBV7-2
J gene: TRBJ2-1
CDR3 length: 15
D gene: TRBD1
clone size: once
CDR3 protein: CASSSPRTGDNEQFF
CDR3 DNA: TGTGCCAGCAGCTCCCCCAGGACAGGAGACAATGAGCAGTTCTTC

V gene: TRBV9
J gene: TRBJ1-6
CDR3 length: 15
D gene: .
clone size: .
CDR3 protein: CASSAPGASDSPLHF
CDR3 DNA: TGTGCCAGCAGCGCACCGGGAGCTTCGGATTCACCCCTCCACTTT

V gene: TRBV18
J gene: TRBJ2-3
CDR3 length: 15
D gene: TRBD1
clone size: .
CDR3 protein: CASSRQGQSTDTQYF
CDR3 DNA: TGTGCCAGCTCTCGACAGGGGCAGAGCACAGATACGCAGTATTTT

V gene: TRBV7-9
J gene: TRBJ2-5
CDR3 length: 15
D gene: .
clone size: .
CDR3 protein: CASSYPLVFQETQYF
CDR3 DNA: TGTGCCAGCAGCTATCCGTTAGTGTTCCAAGAGACCCAGTACTTC

V gene: TRBV7-6
J gene: TRBJ1-1
CDR3 length: 17
D gene: TRBD1
clone size: .
CDR3 protein: CASSLGDRGYMNTEAFF
CDR3 DNA: TGTGCCAGCAGCTTAGGGGACAGGGGTTACATGAACACTGAAGCTTTCTTT

V gene: TRBV21-1
J gene: TRBJ2-3
CDR3 length: 17
D gene: .
clone size: .
CDR3 protein: CASKGTSGGASTDTQYF
CDR3 DNA: TGTGCCAGCAAGGGGACTAGCGGGGGGGCTAGCACAGATACGCAGTATTTT

V gene: TRBV2
J gene: TRBJ1-5
CDR3 length: 13
D gene: .
clone size: .
CDR3 protein: CASSVYMNQPQHF
CDR3 DNA: TGTGCCAGCAGTGTTTATATGAATCAGCCCCAGCATTTT

V gene: TRBV24-1
J gene: TRBJ2-1
CDR3 length: 15
D gene: TRBD2
clone size: .
CDR3 protein: CATSDGTSGAFEQFF
CDR3 DNA: TGTGCCACCAGTGATGGGACTAGCGGGGCGTTTGAGCAGTTCTTC

V gene: TRBV7-8
J gene: TRBJ1-2
CDR3 length: 16
D gene: TRBD1
clone size: .
CDR3 protein: CASSLEGQGADYGYTF
CDR3 DNA: TGTGCCAGCAGCTTAGAAGGACAGGGGGCCGACTATGGCTACACCTTC

V gene: TRBV6-5
J gene: TRBJ1-1
CDR3 length: 15
D gene: TRBD1
clone size: .
CDR3 protein: CASSYSGTGYTEAFF
CDR3 DNA: TGTGCCAGCAGTTACTCTGGGACAGGCTACACTGAAGCTTTCTTT

V gene: TRBV6-2/TRBV6-3
J gene: TRBJ2-7
CDR3 length: 14
D gene: .
clone size: .
CDR3 protein: CASSRGQINYEQYF
CDR3 DNA: TGTGCCAGCAGTAGGGGCCAGATAAACTACGAGCAGTACTTC

V gene: TRBV18
J gene: TRBJ1-4
CDR3 length: 17
D gene: .
clone size: .
CDR3 protein: CASSSDRIHATNEKLFF
CDR3 DNA: TGTGCCAGCTCATCGGACAGAATCCATGCAACTAATGAAAAACTGTTTTTT

V gene: TRBV7-8
J gene: TRBJ2-6
CDR3 length: 17
D gene: .
clone size: .
CDR3 protein: CASSLGGLTSGANVLTF
CDR3 DNA: TGTGCCAGCAGCTTAGGAGGGTTGACGTCGGGGGCCAACGTCCTGACTTTC

V gene: TRBV27
J gene: TRBJ2-2
CDR3 length: 14
D gene: TRBD2
clone size: .
CDR3 protein: CASSLGGSTGELFF
CDR3 DNA: TGTGCCAGCAGCCTGGGGGGGAGCACCGGGGAGCTGTTTTTT

V gene: TRBV19
J gene: TRBJ1-5
CDR3 length: 14
D gene: .
clone size: .
CDR3 protein: CASSMAADYQPQHF
CDR3 DNA: TGTGCCAGTAGTATGGCGGCAGATTATCAGCCCCAGCATTTT

V gene: TRBV4-3
J gene: TRBJ1-6
CDR3 length: 18
D gene: TRBD1
clone size: .
CDR3 protein: CASSQTGTASSYNSPLHF
CDR3 DNA: TGCGCCAGCAGCCAGACCGGGACAGCGAGCTCCTATAATTCACCCCTCCACTTT